One and the same sample provided the 12 T cell receptor beta chains below, sequenced in a study of graft-versus-host responses after intestinal transplantation. Produced via immunoSEQ multiplex PCR; TCRdb's table is partial and in-frame only. In the table there are more than 90,000 clones, approximately 92% of which are singletons. No antigens are known for them. Sequenced material: unstimulated CD4+ T cells sorted from spleen or lymph node cells, taken before transplant. The receptors originated from a human donor who was the organ donor for an intestinal transplant.

This rearrangement joins TRBV6-5 to TRBJ1-2; D not certain. Germline values: CDR1 MNHEY, CDR2 SVGAGI. The length of the CDR3 is 13 residues. V was cut by 6 bases and J by 3 bases, with 11 bases left in between. The CDR3 region is CASRTIGYYGYTF. The CDR3 nucleotides are TGTGCCAGCAGGACCATAGGCTACTATGGCTACACCTTC.

In the case of this clone: Its ends do not fully match the called genes, so a read error is possible. The identical CDR3 is also encoded by other nucleotide sequences in the sample. The rearrangement joins TRBV6-6 to TRBJ1-3; D is ambiguous. This CDR3 spans 15 amino acids. In germline, CDR1 is MNHNY, CDR2 SVGAGI (reference sequence). Here the CDR3 DNA reads TGCGCCAGCAGCCAAAGAGGGCTTACGGGAAACACCATATATTTT. Its protein is CASSQRGLTGNTIYF.

This chain uses TRBV30 with TRBJ1-1, with D possibly being TRBD1 (6 bases). CDR1 GTSNPN and CDR2 SVGIG come from the germline V gene (reference sequence). The CDR3 totals 12 residues. Trimming took off 5 bases at V and 11 bases at J, with 18 bases between the two ends. This CDR3 reads CAWSSGGAAAFF. CDR3 DNA: TGTGCCTGGTCCTCGGGGGGCGCAGCTGCTTTCTTT. The full variable domain, rest sourced from reference TRBV30 and TRBJ1-1, is SQTIHQWPATLVQPVGSPLSLECTVEGTSNPNLYWYRQAAGRGLQLLFYSVGIGQISSEVPQNLSASRPQDRQFILSSKKLLLSDSGFYLCAWSSGGAAAFFGQGTRLTVV.

V usage is TRBV5-8 and J usage is TRBJ2-7; the D is unclear. Germline V CDR1 and CDR2: SGHTS, YDEGEE. CDR3 length: 14 amino acids. V lost 0 bases, J lost 2 bases, and 9 bases lay in between. The CDR3 sequence is CASSLVGRTYEQYF. CDR3 coding DNA: TGTGCCAGCAGCTTGGTAGGACGGACCTACGAGCAGTACTTC. The full variable domain, its missing parts supplied by reference TRBV5-8 and TRBJ2-7, is EAGVTQSPTHLIKTRGQQATLRCSPISGHTSVYWYQQALGLGLQFLLWYDEGEERNRGNFPPRFSGRQFPNYSSELNVNALELEDSALYLCASSLVGRTYEQYFGPGTRLTVT.

This clone was seen a few times. The CDR3 here is CAISESNTGELFF. The CDR3 DNA reads TGTGCCATCAGTGAGTCTAACACCGGGGAGCTGTTTTTT. This chain joins TRBV10-3 and TRBJ2-2; D gene ambiguous. This CDR3 has 13 residues. V gave up 0 bases and J gave up 2 bases, with 1 base separating them. The germline V gene has CDR1 ENHRY and CDR2 SYGVKD.

CDR3 DNA: TGTGCCAGCAGCTTACTAAGGGGGTCTGTCACAGATACGCAGTATTTT. This translates into CASSLLRGSVTDTQYF. The chain has TRBV11-3 and TRBJ2-3, with D possibly matching TRBD1 (6 bases). CDR3 size: 16 residues. CDR1 and CDR2 (germline): SGHNT, YENEEA. Trimming left V 2 bases short and J 2 bases short, with 14 bases between.

The chain recombines TRBV7-2 with TRBJ2-7; unclear D gene. V lost 5 bases to trimming and J lost 5 bases, with 7 bases between them. The CDR3 loop spans 11 amino acids. Germline V gene data show CDR1 as SGHTA and CDR2 as FQGNSA. CDR3 sequence reads: CASSRYDEQYF. CDR3 nucleotides: TGTGCCAGCAGCCGATACGACGAGCAGTACTTC. The full variable domain, its missing parts supplied by reference TRBV7-2 and TRBJ2-7, is GAGVSQSPSNKVTEKGKDVELRCDPISGHTALYWYRQSLGQGLEFLIYFQGNSAPDKSGLPSDRFSAERTGGSVSTLTIQRTQQEDSAVYLCASSRYDEQYFGPGTRLTVT.

The chain links TRBV2 to TRBJ2-5; no definite D call. The CDR3 sequence is 14 residues long. The V end lost 4 bases, the J end lost 0 bases, and 9 bases lay between the germline ends. Germline V lookup: CDR1 SNHLY, CDR2 FYNNEI. Here the CDR3 reads CASSVMGYQETQYF. CDR3 nucleotides: TGTGCCAGCAGTGTGATGGGGTACCAAGAGACCCAGTACTTC.

This chain connects TRBV6-6 to TRBJ1-2; 7 bases are shared with TRBD1. CDR3 length equals 14 residues. V gave up 0 bases and J gave up 7 bases; unmatched junction bases: 5. Germline V CDR1 and CDR2: MNHNY, SVGAGI (reference sequence). The CDR3 DNA reads TGTGCCAGCAGTTACTCAGCAGGGGGGGTTGGCTACACCTTC. This sequence encodes CASSYSAGGVGYTF.

The rearrangement uses TRBV27 and TRBJ2-7, with D tentatively TRBD1 (6 bases). Germline values: CDR1 MNHEY, CDR2 SMNVEV (reference sequence). Between the trimmed V and J ends, which lost 2 bases and 4 bases, there was a span of 12 bases. This CDR3 contains 14 residues. The CDR3 loop is CASSLTGTIYEQYF. CDR3 bases: TGTGCCAGCAGTTTAACAGGGACCATTTACGAGCAGTACTTC.

V is TRBV7-2 and J is TRBJ2-5; 12 nucleotides line up with TRBD2. This CDR3 is built from 16 residues. Losses at the gene ends were 4 bases for V and 5 bases for J; bases not matched to a gene: 8. Germline CDR1 is SGHTA and CDR2 is FQGNSA. CDR3 in DNA: TGTGCCAGCAGCTCTAGGACTAGCGGGGTCAGGGAGACCCAGTACTTC. Amino acid sequence: CASSSRTSGVRETQYF.

The V gene is TRBV6-5, the J gene TRBJ2-7; D ambiguous. Germline V gives CDR1 MNHEY, CDR2 SVGAGI. V lost 6 bases and J lost 1, with 10 bases in between. This CDR3 is built from 13 residues. The CDR3 loop is CASRARGSYEQYF. The CDR3 DNA follows: TGTGCCAGCAGGGCCAGAGGTTCCTACGAGCAGTACTTC.